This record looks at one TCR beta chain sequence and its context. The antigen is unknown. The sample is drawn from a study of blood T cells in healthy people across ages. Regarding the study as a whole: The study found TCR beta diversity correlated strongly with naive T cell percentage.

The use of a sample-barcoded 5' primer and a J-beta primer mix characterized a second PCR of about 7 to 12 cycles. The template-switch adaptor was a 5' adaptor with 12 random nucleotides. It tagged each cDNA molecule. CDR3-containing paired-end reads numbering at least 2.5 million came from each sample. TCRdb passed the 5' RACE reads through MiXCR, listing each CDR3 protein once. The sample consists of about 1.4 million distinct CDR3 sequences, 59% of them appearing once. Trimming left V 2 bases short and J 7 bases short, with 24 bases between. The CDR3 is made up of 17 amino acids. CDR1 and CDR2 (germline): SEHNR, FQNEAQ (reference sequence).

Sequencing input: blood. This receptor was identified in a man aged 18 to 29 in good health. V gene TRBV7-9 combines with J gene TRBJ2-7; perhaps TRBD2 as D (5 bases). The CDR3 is CASSLNVMEVGVDEQYF. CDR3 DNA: TGTGCCAGCAGCTTAAACGTGATGGAGGTTGGGGTCGATGAGCAGTACTTC. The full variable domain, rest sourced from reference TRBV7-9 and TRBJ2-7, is DTGVSQNPRHKITKRGQNVTFRCDPISEHNRLYWYRQTLGQGPEFLTYFQNEAQLEKSRLLSDRFSAERPKGSFSTLEIQRTEQGDSAMYLCASSLNVMEVGVDEQYFGPGTRLTVT.